The present TCR beta chain was sequenced within a study of blood T cells in healthy people across ages. Findings and limits, study-wide: Not knowing donor CMV status may have confounded expanded clonotype changes. TCR beta diversity was tightly associated with the proportion of naive T cells.

Through a sample-barcoded 5' primer and a J-beta primer mix, a second PCR was run for roughly 6 to 11 cycles. Template switching added a 12-random-nucleotide identifier to every cDNA molecule. MiXCR, applied by TCRdb to the 5' RACE reads, yields one record per CDR3 protein. This table holds more than 900,000 distinct CDR3 sequences, 25% to 30% found once. This clonotype came up many times. Its specificity is unknown. The CDR3 totals 13 residues. Trimming pared 4 bases from V and 5 bases from J, leaving 12 bases between. The same sample was also used in a study of T cells of mothers and their children. As reported in that work: RNA was extracted, and all of it went into cDNA synthesis at about 1.6 ug per 15 ul.

The chain links TRBV12-3 or TRBV12-4 to TRBJ2-7; D remains unclear. This receptor was identified in a woman aged 40 to 55 in good health. Sequenced input: blood. Written as DNA, the CDR3 is TGTGCCAGCAGTTCCATGGGCGCGGACGAGCAGTACTTC. It encodes CASSSMGADEQYF.